At least ten counts were recorded for the clone carrying this T cell receptor beta chain. One entry per CDR3 protein, called by TCRdb with MiXCR from the 5' RACE reads. The sample gives approximately 60,000 distinct CDR3 sequences, about 12% of which show up once; about 3.1% is in the top ten. This sample is part of a study of early T cells in non-severe SARS-CoV-2 infection. CDR3 length equals 19 residues. The junction had 10 bases not matched to a gene; V was cut back by 2 bases and J by 2 bases. Germline V lookup: CDR1 SEHNR, CDR2 FQNEAQ (reference sequence). Sequencing was performed on whole blood. The receptor's source is an adult who was a healthcare worker with PCR-confirmed SARS-CoV-2 infection or an uninfected control (not recorded which). This chain joins TRBV7-9 and TRBJ2-3; 13 nucleotides match TRBD2. In DNA, the CDR3 is TGTGCCAGCAGCTTATTGCGCAGGGGACTAGCGGGGTCCACAGATACGCAGTATTTT. Translating gives CASSLLRRGLAGSTDTQYF.